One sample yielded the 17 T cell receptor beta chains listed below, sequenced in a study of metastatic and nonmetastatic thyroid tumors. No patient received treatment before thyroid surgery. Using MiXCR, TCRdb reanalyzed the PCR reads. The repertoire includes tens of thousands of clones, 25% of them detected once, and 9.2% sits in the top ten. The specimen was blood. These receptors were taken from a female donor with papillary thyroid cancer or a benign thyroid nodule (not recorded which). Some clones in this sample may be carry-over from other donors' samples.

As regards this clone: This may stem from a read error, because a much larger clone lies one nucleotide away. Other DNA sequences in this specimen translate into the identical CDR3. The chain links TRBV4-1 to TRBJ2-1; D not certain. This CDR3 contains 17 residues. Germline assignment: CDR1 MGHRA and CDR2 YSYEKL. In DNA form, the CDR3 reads TGCGCCAGCAGCCAAGGGATTCCAGGCCTAACACACAATGAGCAGTTTTTC. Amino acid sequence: CASSQGIPGLTHNEQFF.

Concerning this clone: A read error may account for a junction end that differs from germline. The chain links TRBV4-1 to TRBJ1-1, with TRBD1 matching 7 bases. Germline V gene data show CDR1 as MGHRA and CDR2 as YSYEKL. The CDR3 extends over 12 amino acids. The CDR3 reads CASSRGCTEAFF. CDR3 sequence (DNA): TGCGCAAGCAGCAGGGGGTGTACTGAAGCTTTCTTT.

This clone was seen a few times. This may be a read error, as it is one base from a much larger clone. The CDR3 nucleotides read TGTGCCAGCAGCTCCCTCGGGACACTACAAGAGGCCCAGTACTTC. This translates into CASSSLGTLQEAQYF. This chain uses TRBV9 with TRBJ2-5, with D maybe TRBD1 (6 bases). Germline-derived CDR1 and CDR2 are SGDLS and YYNGEE. The CDR3 runs 15 residues.

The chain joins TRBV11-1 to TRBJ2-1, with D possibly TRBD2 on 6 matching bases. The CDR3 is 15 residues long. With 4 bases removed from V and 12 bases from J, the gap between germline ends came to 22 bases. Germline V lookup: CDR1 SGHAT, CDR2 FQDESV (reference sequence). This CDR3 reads CASSSYGSSYDGQFF. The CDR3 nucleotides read TGTGCCAGCAGCTCGTACGGGAGCTCCTACGATGGGCAGTTCTTC. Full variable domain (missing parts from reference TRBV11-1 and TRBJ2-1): EAEVAQSPRYKITEKSQAVAFWCDPISGHATLYWYRQILGQGPELLVQFQDESVVDDSQLPKDRFSAERLKGVDSTLKIQPAELGDSAMYLCASSSYGSSYDGQFFGPGTRLTVL.

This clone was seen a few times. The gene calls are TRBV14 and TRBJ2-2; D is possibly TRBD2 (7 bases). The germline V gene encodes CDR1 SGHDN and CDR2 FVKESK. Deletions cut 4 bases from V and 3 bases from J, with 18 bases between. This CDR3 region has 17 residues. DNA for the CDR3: TGTGCCAGCAGCCTAGGGGGGGCGGCCTGGGACACCGGGGAGCTGTTTTTT. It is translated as CASSLGGAAWDTGELFF.

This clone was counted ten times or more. The CDR3, as DNA: TGTGCCAGCAGCTTGGGGACGCGAACGACAGGGCGGCAAGAGACCCAGTACTTC. Translation: CASSLGTRTTGRQETQYF. The chain uses TRBV5-8 and TRBJ2-5, with 7 bases identical to TRBD1. This CDR3 is 18 amino acids long. In germline, CDR1 is SGHTS, CDR2 YDEGEE. Trimming at V came to 0 bases and at J to 2 bases, leaving 13 bases not matched to a gene.

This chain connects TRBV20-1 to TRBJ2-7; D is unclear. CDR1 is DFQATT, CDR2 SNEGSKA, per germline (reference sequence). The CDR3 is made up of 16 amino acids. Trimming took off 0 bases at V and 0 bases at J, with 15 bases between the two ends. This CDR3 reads CSARDRLLRSSYEQYF. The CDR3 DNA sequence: TGCAGTGCTAGAGATAGATTACTGAGGAGCTCCTACGAGCAGTACTTC.

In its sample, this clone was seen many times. The CDR3 bases are TGTGCCAGCAGTTCCGGTGTCGGGTCTAGGAACATTCAGTACTTC. It yields the protein CASSSGVGSRNIQYF. V is TRBV27 and J is TRBJ2-4; D gene uncertain. Germline CDR1 MNHEY, CDR2 SMNVEV (reference sequence). The CDR3 is made up of 15 amino acids. V was pared by 4 bases and J by 7 bases, with 17 bases between.

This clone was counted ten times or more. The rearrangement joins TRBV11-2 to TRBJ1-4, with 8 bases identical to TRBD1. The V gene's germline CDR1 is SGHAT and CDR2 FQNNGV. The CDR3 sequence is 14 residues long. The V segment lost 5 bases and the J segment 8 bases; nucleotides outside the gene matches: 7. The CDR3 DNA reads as TGTGCCAGCAGCCTTGGACAGGGTGCCGAAAAACTGTTTTTT. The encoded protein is CASSLGQGAEKLFF.

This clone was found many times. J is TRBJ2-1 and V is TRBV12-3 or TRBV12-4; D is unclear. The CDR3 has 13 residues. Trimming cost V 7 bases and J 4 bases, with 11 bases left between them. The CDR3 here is CASTEGLYNEQFF. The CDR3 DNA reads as TGTGCCAGCACCGAAGGATTGTACAATGAGCAGTTCTTC.

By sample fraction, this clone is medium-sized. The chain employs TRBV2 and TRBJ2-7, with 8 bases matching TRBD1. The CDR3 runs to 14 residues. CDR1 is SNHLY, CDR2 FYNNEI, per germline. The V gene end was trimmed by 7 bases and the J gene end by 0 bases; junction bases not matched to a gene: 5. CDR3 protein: CASTGGHRSYEQYF. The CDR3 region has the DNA TGTGCCAGCACAGGGGGCCACCGCTCCTACGAGCAGTACTTC. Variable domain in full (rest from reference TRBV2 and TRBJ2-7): EPEVTQTPSHQVTQMGQEVILRCVPISNHLYFYWYRQILGQKVEFLVSFYNNEISEKSEIFDDQFSVERPDGSNFTLKIRSTKLEDSAMYFCASTGGHRSYEQYFGPGTRLTVT.

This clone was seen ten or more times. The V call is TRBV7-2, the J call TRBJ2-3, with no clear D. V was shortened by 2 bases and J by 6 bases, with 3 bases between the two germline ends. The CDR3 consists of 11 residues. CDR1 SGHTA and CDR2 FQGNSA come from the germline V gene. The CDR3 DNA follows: TGTGCCAGCAGCTTAAAGGATACGCAGTATTTT. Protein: CASSLKDTQYF.

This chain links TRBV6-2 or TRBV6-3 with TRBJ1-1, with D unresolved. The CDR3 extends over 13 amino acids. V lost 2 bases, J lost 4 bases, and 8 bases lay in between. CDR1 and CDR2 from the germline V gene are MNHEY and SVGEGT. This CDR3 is CASSYRESTEAFF. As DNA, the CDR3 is TGTGCCAGCAGTTACAGGGAGAGCACTGAAGCTTTCTTT.

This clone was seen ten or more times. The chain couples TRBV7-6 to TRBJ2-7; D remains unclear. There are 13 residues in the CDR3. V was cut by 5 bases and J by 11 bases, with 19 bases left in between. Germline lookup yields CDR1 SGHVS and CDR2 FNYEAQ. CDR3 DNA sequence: TGTGCCAGCAGCCCCGCCCCGACACAATCAAAGTACTTC. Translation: CASSPAPTQSKYF.

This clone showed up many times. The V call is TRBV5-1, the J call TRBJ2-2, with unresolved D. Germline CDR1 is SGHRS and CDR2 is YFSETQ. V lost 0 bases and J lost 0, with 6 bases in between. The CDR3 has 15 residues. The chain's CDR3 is CASSLVGTNTGELFF. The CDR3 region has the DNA TGCGCCAGCAGCTTGGTGGGTACGAACACCGGGGAGCTGTTTTTT.

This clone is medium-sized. CDR3 in DNA: TGTGCCAGCAGTTTCACGGGAGTTAGCACAGATACGCAGTATTTT. Translating it yields CASSFTGVSTDTQYF. The chain joins TRBV28 to TRBJ2-3; possible D gene TRBD2, 6 bases. The CDR3 is made up of 15 amino acids. Trimming stripped 3 bases from V and 0 bases from J, with 10 bases between. The germline CDR1 and CDR2 sequences are MDHEN and SYDVKM.

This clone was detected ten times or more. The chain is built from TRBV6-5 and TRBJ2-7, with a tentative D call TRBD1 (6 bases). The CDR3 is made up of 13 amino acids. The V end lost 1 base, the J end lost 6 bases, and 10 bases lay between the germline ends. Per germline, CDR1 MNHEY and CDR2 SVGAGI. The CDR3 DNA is TGTGCCAGCAGTTACTGGACAGAAGGCGAGCAGTACTTC. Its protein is CASSYWTEGEQYF.